A single sample is the source of the 5 T cell receptor beta chains below, sequenced in a study of shared clonotypes between healthy human individuals. TCRdb's copy holds only in-frame clones and misses some; the assay was immunoSEQ multiplex PCR. The table shows approximately 700,000 clones, with roughly 73% occurring only once. The sequenced sample was memory CD4+ T cells sorted from blood. Subset: CD45RA-negative fraction. The receptor set was obtained from a woman in her thirties in good health.

For the CDR3, the DNA is TGCGCCAGCAGCCAACTAAGGACAGCAGGAAACACCATATATTTT. Its translation: CASSQLRTAGNTIYF. The chain uses TRBV4-1 and TRBJ1-3, with TRBD1 as a possible D gene (6 bases). V was clipped by 2 bases and J by 4 bases, with 12 bases between them. In germline, CDR1 is MGHRA, CDR2 YSYEKL. The CDR3 loop spans 15 amino acids.

The chain joins TRBV14 to TRBJ1-1, with a possible D match to TRBD1 (6 bases). The CDR3 totals 12 residues. With 11 bases removed from V and 5 bases from J, the gap between germline ends came to 15 bases. The germline gives CDR1 SGHDN, CDR2 FVKESK. The DNA of the CDR3 is TGTGCCTCCGGGGGCTGGCGAACTGAAGCTTTCTTT. It codes for CASGGWRTEAFF.

The V and J genes are TRBV6-5 and TRBJ2-2; TRBD2 might be the D (5 bases). From germline, CDR1 is MNHEY and CDR2 SVGAGI. The CDR3 totals 13 residues. Trimming stripped 4 bases from V and 6 bases from J, with 9 bases between. The CDR3 protein is CASSSAVAGELFF. Here the CDR3 DNA reads TGTGCCAGCAGTTCAGCGGTGGCCGGGGAGCTGTTTTTT.

V usage is TRBV6-6 and J usage is TRBJ1-5, with D possibly being TRBD1 (5 bases). The V gene lost 8 bases and the J gene lost 5 bases, with 19 bases spanning the gap. This CDR3 has 15 residues. Germline CDR1 and CDR2: MNHNY and SVGAGI (reference sequence). This chain's CDR3 is CASGGTGGGHQPQHF. In nucleotides, the CDR3 is TGTGCCAGCGGCGGGACGGGAGGAGGGCATCAGCCCCAGCATTTT.

The V call is TRBV19, the J call TRBJ2-5; 11 nucleotides match TRBD2. In germline, CDR1 is LNHDA, CDR2 SQIVND (reference sequence). This CDR3 has 16 residues. V shed 3 bases and J 3 bases; nucleotides not matched to a gene: 6. The CDR3 here is CASSIASGRPKETQYF. In DNA form, the CDR3 reads TGTGCCAGTAGTATCGCTAGCGGGAGGCCTAAAGAGACCCAGTACTTC.